Listed below are T cell receptor beta chains from one sample, sequenced in a study of blood T cells in healthy people across ages. From the 5' RACE reads, TCRdb called clonotypes with MiXCR, one entry per CDR3 protein. The data hold about 970,000 distinct CDR3 sequences, with roughly half observed a single time. Sequenced: blood. The receptors were gathered from a woman aged 60-75 years in good health. Each CDR3 is given with its conserved first and last residue. D genes are given only for firm matches. Size values are once, few and many counts, or a class for expanded clones, and some rows have none.

DNA: TGTGCCAGCAGCGTAAGAGGGACTACAGAAAACATTCAGTACTTC
CDR3: CASSVRGTTENIQYF
size: .
V: TRBV7-2
D: TRBD2
J: TRBJ2-4

DNA: TGTGCCAGCAGTACAGGGAGACCTAGCTACAATGAGCAGTTCTTC
CDR3: CASSTGRPSYNEQFF
size: few
V: TRBV6-6
D: .
J: TRBJ2-1

DNA: TGCAGTGCTAGAGGAGGAAAAAATCAGCCCCAGCATTTT
CDR3: CSARGGKNQPQHF
size: .
V: TRBV20-1
D: .
J: TRBJ1-5

DNA: TGTGCCAGCAGCTTGGACAGGGGGCAAGGTGGCTACACCTTC
CDR3: CASSLDRGQGGYTF
size: .
V: TRBV5-6
D: TRBD1
J: TRBJ1-2

DNA: TGCAGTGCTAGCGGGGGCCCGACTAGCACCTACGAGCAGTACTTC
CDR3: CSASGGPTSTYEQYF
size: few
V: TRBV20-1
D: .
J: TRBJ2-7

DNA: TGTGCCAGCAGTTACTCGACGACTCCTCATGGCTACACCTTC
CDR3: CASSYSTTPHGYTF
size: .
V: TRBV6-5
D: .
J: TRBJ1-2

DNA: TGTGCCAGCAGTTTGCGGCAGGGGGCGAATCAGCCCCAGCATTTT
CDR3: CASSLRQGANQPQHF
size: .
V: TRBV12-3/TRBV12-4
D: TRBD1
J: TRBJ1-5

DNA: TGTGCCAGCAAGGGGCCCCTCCAGTTCACAGATACGCAGTATTTT
CDR3: CASKGPLQFTDTQYF
size: few
V: TRBV6-2/TRBV6-3
D: .
J: TRBJ2-3

DNA: TGCAGTGCTGAGATTATGGCCAACGTCCTGACTTTC
CDR3: CSAEIMANVLTF
size: .
V: TRBV20-1
D: .
J: TRBJ2-6

DNA: TGCAGTGCTTCGCCCCCCGAGGGTACGCAGTATTTT
CDR3: CSASPPEGTQYF
size: .
V: TRBV20-1
D: .
J: TRBJ2-3

DNA: TGCGCCAGCAGCCAAGAAAGAGGACTAGCGGAGAGGGCAGATACGCAGTATTTT
CDR3: CASSQERGLAERADTQYF
size: .
V: TRBV4-1
D: TRBD2
J: TRBJ2-3

DNA: TGTGCCAGCAGCCCGACAGGGAGCATTCAGTACTTC
CDR3: CASSPTGSIQYF
size: .
V: TRBV3-1
D: TRBD1
J: TRBJ2-4

DNA: TGTGCCAGCAGCCCAGATGTAGGGACCACTCGGCTTTCACCCCTCCACTTT
CDR3: CASSPDVGTTRLSPLHF
size: .
V: TRBV4-2
D: .
J: TRBJ1-6

DNA: TGTGCCAGCAGCCATGCAAGTGGGGACATTCAGTACTTC
CDR3: CASSHASGDIQYF
size: .
V: TRBV3-1
D: .
J: TRBJ2-4

DNA: TGTGCCAGCAGTCCCGCTGGGGGGGGGTTTTACGAGCAGTACTTC
CDR3: CASSPAGGGFYEQYF
size: .
V: TRBV27
D: TRBD2
J: TRBJ2-7